These T cell receptor beta chains were read from a single sample in a study of cytomegalovirus exposure and HLA in healthy donors. Produced via immunoSEQ multiplex PCR; TCRdb's table is partial and in-frame only. The sample has about 120,000 clones, about 75% seen once. Input material: PBMCs. The receptors come from a woman aged 40-49 years in good health and CMV-seropositive. Both conserved end residues are part of each CDR3. The D gene is left open where the match is weak. Not all rows give a size; the values are once, few, many and, for expanded clones, a class.

v_gene,abundance,d_gene,j_gene,CDR3aa,CDR3nt
TRBV7-2,.,TRBD1,TRBJ2-7,CASSSRPWTGGDEQYF,TGTGCCAGCAGCTCACGCCCATGGACAGGGGGCGACGAGCAGTACTTC
TRBV29-1,.,.,TRBJ1-1,CSGLPGGEAFF,TGCAGCGGCCTACCGGGGGGTGAAGCTTTCTTT
TRBV7-6,.,.,TRBJ2-5,CASSLTWYQETQYF,TGTGCCAGCAGCCTCACATGGTACCAAGAGACCCAGTACTTC
TRBV5-6,.,.,TRBJ2-2,CASSLSGAGELFF,TGTGCCAGCAGCTTGTCGGGGGCCGGGGAGCTGTTTTTT
TRBV4-1,.,TRBD2,TRBJ2-1,CASSQDWLTPGGRFF,TGCGCCAGCAGCCAAGATTGGCTGACGCCCGGGGGGAGGTTCTTC
TRBV27,.,TRBD1,TRBJ1-2,CATTGQGIVGYTF,TGTGCCACTACGGGACAGGGGATCGTAGGCTACACCTTC
TRBV7-9,.,.,TRBJ2-2,CASSLVGQGSTGELFF,TGTGCCAGCAGCTTAGTCGGTCAGGGAAGCACCGGGGAGCTGTTTTTT
TRBV7-3,.,.,TRBJ2-3,CASSSSPPDTQYF,TGTGCCAGCAGCTCTAGTCCTCCAGATACGCAGTATTTT
TRBV2,.,.,TRBJ1-1,CASTQAMNTEAFF,TGTGCCAGCACTCAGGCAATGAACACTGAAGCTTTCTTT
TRBV18,.,TRBD2,TRBJ2-5,CASSRLGLAGYQETQYF,TGTGCCAGCTCACGACTTGGACTAGCGGGATACCAAGAGACCCAGTACTTC
TRBV4-3,.,TRBD1,TRBJ2-2,CASSQDTWTGGNSGELFF,TGCGCCAGCAGCCAAGATACTTGGACAGGGGGTAATTCCGGGGAGCTGTTTTTT
TRBV6-6,.,.,TRBJ2-7,CASSYSSGGSIYEQYF,TGTGCCAGCAGTTACTCCTCAGGGGGGTCGATCTACGAGCAGTACTTC
TRBV6-5,.,.,TRBJ1-5,CASSYSAGSISSAQHF,TGTGCCAGCAGTTACTCGGCGGGGTCTATATCGTCAGCCCAGCATTTT
TRBV2,.,.,TRBJ1-1,CASSEASTDEAFF,TGTGCCAGCAGTGAAGCGTCAACAGATGAAGCTTTCTTT
TRBV18,.,.,TRBJ2-7,CASSPADYEQYF,TGTGCCAGCTCACCCGCGGACTACGAGCAGTACTTC
TRBV5-4,.,.,TRBJ1-1,CASSLDSASSEAFF,TGTGCCAGCAGCTTGGATTCAGCGAGCTCTGAAGCTTTCTTT
TRBV4-1,.,.,TRBJ1-6,CASSQDFGGSPLHF,TGCGCCAGCAGCCAAGATTTCGGGGGTTCACCCCTCCACTTT
TRBV5-1,.,TRBD1,TRBJ1-4,CASSRTGSNEKLFF,TGCGCCAGCAGCCGGACAGGGTCTAATGAAAAACTGTTTTTT
TRBV30,.,.,TRBJ2-1,CAWTGPRFSYNEQFF,TGTGCCTGGACCGGTCCACGCTTCTCCTACAATGAGCAGTTCTTC
TRBV5-6,.,.,TRBJ1-1,CASSLGNRGGTEAFF,TGTGCCAGCAGCTTAGGGAACCGGGGGGGGACTGAAGCTTTCTTT
TRBV2,.,TRBD2,TRBJ2-6,CASSDRLAGYSGANVLTF,TGTGCCAGCAGTGACAGGCTAGCGGGCTACTCTGGGGCCAACGTCCTGACTTTC
TRBV9,.,TRBD1,TRBJ1-2,CASSSGQDPYGYTF,TGTGCCAGCAGCTCAGGACAGGACCCTTATGGCTACACCTTC
TRBV4-2,.,.,TRBJ2-5,CASSQEGGQETQYF,TGTGCCAGCAGCCAAGAAGGGGGCCAAGAGACCCAGTACTTC
TRBV5-1,.,TRBD2,TRBJ2-5,CASSSRGGSLETQYF,TGCGCCAGCAGCTCACGGGGGGGGTCCCTGGAGACCCAGTACTTC
TRBV5-1,.,.,TRBJ2-7,CASSFQGGEQYF,TGCGCCAGCAGCTTCCAGGGAGGCGAGCAGTACTTC
TRBV6-5,.,.,TRBJ1-4,CASSYSGRRNEKLFF,TGTGCCAGCAGTTACTCGGGCAGAAGAAATGAAAAACTGTTTTTT
TRBV19,.,.,TRBJ1-6,CAGSIYSENSPLHF,TGTGCCGGTAGTATTTACAGTGAGAATTCACCCCTCCACTTT
TRBV5-4,.,.,TRBJ1-3,CASGINSGNTIYF,TGTGCCAGCGGCATAAACTCTGGAAACACCATATATTTT
TRBV27,once,.,TRBJ2-3,CASRIQSEQASSTDTQYF,TGTGCCAGCAGAATCCAATCCGAACAGGCCTCTAGCACAGATACGCAGTATTTT
TRBV4-1,.,.,TRBJ1-1,CASSQVGEGTEAFF,TGCGCCAGCAGCCAAGTCGGGGAGGGCACTGAAGCTTTCTTT